This section outlines one T cell receptor (beta chain) sequence together with its context. This record belongs to a study of blood T cell repertoires in COVID-19. In the study overall: The study drew acute and convalescent COVID-19 samples from the United States, Italy and Spain.

This CDR3 has 14 residues. The germline V and J ends were trimmed by 6 bases and 4 bases, with 13 bases remaining between them. Germline-derived CDR1 and CDR2 are LGHDT and YNNKEL (reference sequence). Produced via immunoSEQ multiplex PCR; TCRdb's table is partial and in-frame only. The table shows hundreds of thousands of clones, with 70% to 90% occurring only once. Study members were between about 18 and 90 years old and lived in 24 US regions. Donors were grouped by their self-reported clinical history. The genes are TRBV3-1 (or the pseudogene TRBV3-2) and TRBJ1-5; weak D call: TRBD1 (5 bases). Sequencing used PBMCs or T cells enriched from blood (not recorded which). This receptor was obtained from a woman younger than 30 with acute COVID-19. The CDR3 nucleotides read TGTGCCAGCAGTCTTAGTGGGGGGAATCAGCCCCAGCATTTT. It specifies CASSLSGGNQPQHF.